This T cell receptor (beta chain) was captured by sequencing in a study of identical twins. Study results and caveats: Out-of-frame TCR alpha sharing observed in monozygotic twins exceeded model estimates.

V gave up 7 bases and J gave up 8 bases; unmatched junction bases: 10. The CDR3 is made up of 15 amino acids. In TCRdb, the 5' RACE reads were re-called with MiXCR into one record per CDR3 protein. Of hundreds of thousands of distinct CDR3 sequences listed, 6% to 6.5% were seen once; the top ten hold roughly 1.8%. This clonotype was observed many times. The antigen is unknown. The rearrangement joins TRBV12-3 or TRBV12-4 to TRBJ2-3, with 12 bases lining up with TRBD2. The receptor's source is a man younger than 30 in good health. Sequenced: naive T cells sorted from blood. The CDR3: CASTLSSGRGGTQYF. In DNA form, the CDR3 reads TGTGCCAGCACCTTGTCTAGCGGGAGGGGTGGTACGCAGTATTTT.